This TCR beta chain was observed in a study of T-cell reconstitution after alpha-beta-depleted transplantation in children. Germline lookup yields CDR1 MGHRA and CDR2 YSYEKL. After removal of 4 bases from V and 10 bases from J, the junction contained 9 bases not matched to a gene. There are 15 residues in the CDR3. Researchers prepared the TCRbeta library using unique molecular identifiers, the study reports. Each CDR3 protein is one row after TCRdb ran MiXCR on the PCR reads. The table has approximately 240,000 distinct CDR3 sequences, around 8.9% seen once. At least ten counts were recorded for this clonotype.

This chain connects TRBV4-1 to TRBJ1-6; 8 bases match TRBD1. Sequenced material: PBMCs from the stem cell graft donor, taken from the stem cell graft. This TCR was recovered from a human donor who donated a stem cell graft to a child with SCID. The CDR3 DNA sequence: TGCGCCAGCAGCCCCTCCCAGGGGGCCGTCTCACCCCTCCACTTT. Translated, it gives CASSPSQGAVSPLHF.